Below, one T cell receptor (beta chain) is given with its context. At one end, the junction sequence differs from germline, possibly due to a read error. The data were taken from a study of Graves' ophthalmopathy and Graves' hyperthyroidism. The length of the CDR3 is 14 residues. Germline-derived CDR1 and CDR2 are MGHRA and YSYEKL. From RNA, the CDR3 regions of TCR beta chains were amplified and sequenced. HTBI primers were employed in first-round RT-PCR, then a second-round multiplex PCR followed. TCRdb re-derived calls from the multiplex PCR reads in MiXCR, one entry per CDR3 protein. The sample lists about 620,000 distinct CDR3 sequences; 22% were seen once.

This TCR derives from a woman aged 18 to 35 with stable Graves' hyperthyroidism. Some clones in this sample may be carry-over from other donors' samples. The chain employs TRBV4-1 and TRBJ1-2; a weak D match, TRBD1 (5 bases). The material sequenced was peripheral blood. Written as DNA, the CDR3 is TGCGTCAGCAGCCTTCAGGACAATAACTATGGCTACACCTTC. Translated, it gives CVSSLQDNNYGYTF.